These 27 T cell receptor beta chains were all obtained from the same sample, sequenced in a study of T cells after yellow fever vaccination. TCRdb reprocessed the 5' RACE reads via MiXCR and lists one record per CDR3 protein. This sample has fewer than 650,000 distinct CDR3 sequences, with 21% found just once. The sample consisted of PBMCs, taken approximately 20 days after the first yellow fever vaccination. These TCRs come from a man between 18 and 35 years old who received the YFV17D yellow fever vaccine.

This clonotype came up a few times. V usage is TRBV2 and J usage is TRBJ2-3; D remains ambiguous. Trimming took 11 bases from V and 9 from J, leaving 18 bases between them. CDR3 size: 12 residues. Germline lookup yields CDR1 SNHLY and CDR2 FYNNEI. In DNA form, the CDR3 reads TGTGCCGGTAAAATGGGCAGTTGGACGCAGTATTTT. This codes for CAGKMGSWTQYF.

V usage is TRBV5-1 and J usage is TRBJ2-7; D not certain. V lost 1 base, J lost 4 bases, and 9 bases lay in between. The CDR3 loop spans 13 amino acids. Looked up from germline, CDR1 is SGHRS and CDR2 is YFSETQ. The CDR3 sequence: CASSLTGLYEQYV. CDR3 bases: TGCGCCAGCAGCTTGACGGGCCTTTACGAGCAGTACGTC.

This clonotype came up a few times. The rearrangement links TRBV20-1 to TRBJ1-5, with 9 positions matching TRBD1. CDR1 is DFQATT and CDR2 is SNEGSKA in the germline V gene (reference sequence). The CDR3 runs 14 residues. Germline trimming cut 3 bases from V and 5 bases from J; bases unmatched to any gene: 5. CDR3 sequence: CSASRTGAHQPQHF. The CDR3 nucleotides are TGCAGTGCTAGCCGGACAGGGGCCCATCAGCCCCAGCATTTT.

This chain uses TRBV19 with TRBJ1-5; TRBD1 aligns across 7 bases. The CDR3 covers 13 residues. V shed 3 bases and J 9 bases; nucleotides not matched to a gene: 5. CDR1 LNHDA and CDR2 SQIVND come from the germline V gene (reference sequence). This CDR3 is CASSMTGPGPQHF. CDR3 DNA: TGTGCCAGTAGTATGACAGGGCCAGGGCCCCAGCATTTT.

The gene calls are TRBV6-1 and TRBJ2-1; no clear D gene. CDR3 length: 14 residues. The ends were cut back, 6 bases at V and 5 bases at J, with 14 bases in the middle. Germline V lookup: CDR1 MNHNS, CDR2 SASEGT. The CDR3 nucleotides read TGTGCCAGCAGCGATACGGTGTTCGACAATGAGCAGTTCTTC. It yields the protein CASSDTVFDNEQFF.

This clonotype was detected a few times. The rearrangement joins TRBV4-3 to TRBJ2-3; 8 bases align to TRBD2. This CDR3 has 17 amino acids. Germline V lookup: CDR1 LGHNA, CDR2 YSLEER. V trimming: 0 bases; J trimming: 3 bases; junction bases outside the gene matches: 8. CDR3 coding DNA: TGCGCCAGCAGCCAAGATCTTCCGGGGGGGCAAACAGATACGCAGTATTTT. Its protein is CASSQDLPGGQTDTQYF.

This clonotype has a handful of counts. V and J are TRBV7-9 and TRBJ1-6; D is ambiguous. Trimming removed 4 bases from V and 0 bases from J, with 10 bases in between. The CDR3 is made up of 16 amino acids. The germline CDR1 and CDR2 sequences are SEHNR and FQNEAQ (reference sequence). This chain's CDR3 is CASSSSVSSYNSPLHF. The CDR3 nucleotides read TGTGCCAGCAGCTCATCCGTCTCCTCCTATAATTCACCCCTCCACTTT.

Here the CDR3 DNA reads TGTGCCAGCAGCTTAGAAGAGCGGGGGGCCGGTGGGACCCAGTACTTC. Translated: CASSLEERGAGGTQYF. This rearrangement joins TRBV7-2 to TRBJ2-5; 9 bases align to TRBD2. V shed 1 base and J 7 bases; nucleotides not matched to a gene: 10. CDR1 SGHTA and CDR2 FQGNSA come from the germline V gene. CDR3 length: 16 amino acids.

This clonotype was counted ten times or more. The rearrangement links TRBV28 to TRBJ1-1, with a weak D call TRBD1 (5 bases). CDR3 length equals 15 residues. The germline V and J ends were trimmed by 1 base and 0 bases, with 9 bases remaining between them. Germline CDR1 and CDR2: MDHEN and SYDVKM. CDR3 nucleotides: TGTGCCAGCAGTTTATTTGGGGCGATGAACACTGAAGCTTTCTTT. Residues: CASSLFGAMNTEAFF. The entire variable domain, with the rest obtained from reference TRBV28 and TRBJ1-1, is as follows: DVKVTQSSRYLVKRTGEKVFLECVQDMDHENMFWYRQDPGLGLRLIYFSYDVKMKEKGDIPEGYSVSREKKERFSLILESASTNQTSMYLCASSLFGAMNTEAFFGQGTRLTVV.

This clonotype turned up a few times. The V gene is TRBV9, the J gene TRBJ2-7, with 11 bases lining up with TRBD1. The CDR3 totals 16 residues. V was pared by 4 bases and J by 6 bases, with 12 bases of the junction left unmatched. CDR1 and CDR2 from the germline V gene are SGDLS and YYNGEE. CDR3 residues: CASSLSRDRGFGEQYF. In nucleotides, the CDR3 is TGTGCCAGCAGCCTAAGCCGGGACAGGGGGTTTGGCGAGCAGTACTTC.

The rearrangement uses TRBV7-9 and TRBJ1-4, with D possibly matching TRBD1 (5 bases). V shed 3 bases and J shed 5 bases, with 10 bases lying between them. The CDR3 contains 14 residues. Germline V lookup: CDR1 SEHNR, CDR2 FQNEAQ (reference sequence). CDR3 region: CASSFWDRNEKLFF. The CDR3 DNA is TGTGCCAGCAGCTTCTGGGACCGAAATGAAAAACTGTTTTTT.

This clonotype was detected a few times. The CDR3 loop is CASSSQGGTNYGYTF. CDR3 sequence (DNA): TGTGCCAGCAGCTCTCAAGGAGGAACTAACTATGGCTACACCTTC. This chain connects TRBV2 to TRBJ1-2; no firm D call. Germline V gene data show CDR1 as SNHLY and CDR2 as FYNNEI. The CDR3 has 15 residues. Trimming removed 6 bases at V and 0 bases at J, with 14 bases between.

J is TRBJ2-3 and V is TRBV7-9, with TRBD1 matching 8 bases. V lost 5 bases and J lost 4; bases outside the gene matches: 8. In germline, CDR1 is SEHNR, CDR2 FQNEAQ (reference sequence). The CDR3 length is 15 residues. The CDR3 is CASSPDRAGPDTQYF. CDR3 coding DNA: TGTGCCAGCAGCCCGGACAGGGCGGGCCCAGATACGCAGTATTTT. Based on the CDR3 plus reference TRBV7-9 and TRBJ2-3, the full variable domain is DTGVSQNPRHKITKRGQNVTFRCDPISEHNRLYWYRQTLGQGPEFLTYFQNEAQLEKSRLLSDRFSAERPKGSFSTLEIQRTEQGDSAMYLCASSPDRAGPDTQYFGPGTRLTVL.

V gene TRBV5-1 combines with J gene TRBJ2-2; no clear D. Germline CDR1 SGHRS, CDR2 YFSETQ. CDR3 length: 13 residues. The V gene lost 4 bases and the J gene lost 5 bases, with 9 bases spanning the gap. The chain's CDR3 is CASSETATGELFF. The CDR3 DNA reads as TGCGCCAGCAGCGAAACAGCTACCGGGGAGCTGTTTTTT. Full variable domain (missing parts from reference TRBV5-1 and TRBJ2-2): KAGVTQTPRYLIKTRGQQVTLSCSPISGHRSVSWYQQTPGQGLQFLFEYFSETQRNKGNFPGRFSGRQFSNSRSEMNVSTLELGDSALYLCASSETATGELFFGEGSRLTVL.

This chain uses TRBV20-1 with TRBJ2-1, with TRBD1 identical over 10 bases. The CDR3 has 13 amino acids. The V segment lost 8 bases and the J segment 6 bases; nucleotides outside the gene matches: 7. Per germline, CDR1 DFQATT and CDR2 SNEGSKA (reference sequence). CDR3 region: CSSPGQGSNEQFF. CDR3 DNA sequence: TGCAGTTCCCCGGGACAGGGGTCCAATGAGCAGTTCTTC.

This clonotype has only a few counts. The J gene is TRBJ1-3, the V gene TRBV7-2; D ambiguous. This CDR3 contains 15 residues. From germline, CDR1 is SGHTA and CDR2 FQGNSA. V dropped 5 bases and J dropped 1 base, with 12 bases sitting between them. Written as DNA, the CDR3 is TGTGCCAGCAGCCCCCGTCCCGTGTCTGGAAACACCATATATTTT. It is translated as CASSPRPVSGNTIYF.

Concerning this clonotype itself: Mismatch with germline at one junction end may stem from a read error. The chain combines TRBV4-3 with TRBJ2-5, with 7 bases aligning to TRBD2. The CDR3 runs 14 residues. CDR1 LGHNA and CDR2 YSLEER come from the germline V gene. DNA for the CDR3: TGCGCCAGCAGCCAAGAACGGGGGGTGGTAGTCCTGAACTTC. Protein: CASSQERGVVVLNF.

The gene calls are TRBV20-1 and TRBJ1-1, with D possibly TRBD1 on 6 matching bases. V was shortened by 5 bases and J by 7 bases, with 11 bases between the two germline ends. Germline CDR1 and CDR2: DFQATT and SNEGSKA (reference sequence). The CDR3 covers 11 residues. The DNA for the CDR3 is TGCAGTGCTTCCGACAGGCATGAAGCTTTCTTT. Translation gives CSASDRHEAFF.

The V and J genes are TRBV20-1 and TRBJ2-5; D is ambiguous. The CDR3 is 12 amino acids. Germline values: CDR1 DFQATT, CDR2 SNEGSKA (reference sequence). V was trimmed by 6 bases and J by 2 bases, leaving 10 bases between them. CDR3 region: CSAYKPQETQYF. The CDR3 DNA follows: TGCAGTGCCTATAAGCCACAAGAGACCCAGTACTTC.

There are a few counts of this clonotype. The CDR3 spells CASSFDGREDTQYF. The CDR3 nucleotides read TGTGCCAGCAGCTTTGATGGGCGAGAGGATACGCAGTATTTT. The rearrangement joins TRBV7-2 to TRBJ2-3; D call uncertain. The V gene lost 3 bases and the J gene lost 6 bases, with 13 bases spanning the gap. The CDR3 totals 14 residues. The germline CDR1 and CDR2 sequences are SGHTA and FQGNSA.

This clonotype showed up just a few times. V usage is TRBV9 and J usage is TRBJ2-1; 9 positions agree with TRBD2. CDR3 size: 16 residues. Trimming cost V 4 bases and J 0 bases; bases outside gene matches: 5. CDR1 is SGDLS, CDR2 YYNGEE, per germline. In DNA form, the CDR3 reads TGTGCCAGCAGCCCGTTAGCGGGGGCCTCCTACAATGAGCAGTTCTTC. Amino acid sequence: CASSPLAGASYNEQFF.

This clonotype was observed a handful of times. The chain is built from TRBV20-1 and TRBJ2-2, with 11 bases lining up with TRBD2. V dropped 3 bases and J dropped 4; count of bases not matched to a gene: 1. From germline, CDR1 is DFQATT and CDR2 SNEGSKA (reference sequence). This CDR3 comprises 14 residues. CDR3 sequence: CSASSGGATGELFF. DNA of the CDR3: TGCAGTGCTAGTAGCGGGGGGGCCACCGGGGAGCTGTTTTTT.

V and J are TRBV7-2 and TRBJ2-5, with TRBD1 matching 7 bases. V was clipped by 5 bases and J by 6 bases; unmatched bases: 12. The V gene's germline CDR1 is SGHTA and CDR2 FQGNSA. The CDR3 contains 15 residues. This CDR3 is CASSRTNTGAQTQYF. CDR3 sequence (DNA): TGTGCCAGCAGCCGAACTAATACAGGGGCGCAGACCCAGTACTTC.

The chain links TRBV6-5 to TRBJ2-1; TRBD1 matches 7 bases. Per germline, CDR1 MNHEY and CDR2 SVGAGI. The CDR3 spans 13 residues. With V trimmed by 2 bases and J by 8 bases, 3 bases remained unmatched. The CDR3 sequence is CASSYRGQDEQFF. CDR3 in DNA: TGTGCCAGCAGTTACCGTGGACAGGATGAGCAGTTCTTC.

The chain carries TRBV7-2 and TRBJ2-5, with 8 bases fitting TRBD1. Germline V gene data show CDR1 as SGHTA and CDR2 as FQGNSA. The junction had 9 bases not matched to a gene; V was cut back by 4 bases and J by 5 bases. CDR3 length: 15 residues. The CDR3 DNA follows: TGTGCCAGCAGCTCAAATGGACAGGGCGGGGAGACCCAGTACTTC. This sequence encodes CASSSNGQGGETQYF.

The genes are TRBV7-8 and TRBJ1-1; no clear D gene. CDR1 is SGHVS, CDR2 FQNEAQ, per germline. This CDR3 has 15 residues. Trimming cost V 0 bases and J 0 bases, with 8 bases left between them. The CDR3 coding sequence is TGTGCCAGCAGCTTAGCGGGCAGGATGAACACTGAAGCTTTCTTT. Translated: CASSLAGRMNTEAFF.

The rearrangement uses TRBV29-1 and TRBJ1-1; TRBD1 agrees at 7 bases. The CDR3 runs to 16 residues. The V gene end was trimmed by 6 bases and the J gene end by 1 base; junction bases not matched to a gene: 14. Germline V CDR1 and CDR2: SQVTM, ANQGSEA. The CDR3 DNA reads TGCAGCGTGATGGGCGACAGGGATCAACCGAACACTGAAGCTTTCTTT. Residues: CSVMGDRDQPNTEAFF.